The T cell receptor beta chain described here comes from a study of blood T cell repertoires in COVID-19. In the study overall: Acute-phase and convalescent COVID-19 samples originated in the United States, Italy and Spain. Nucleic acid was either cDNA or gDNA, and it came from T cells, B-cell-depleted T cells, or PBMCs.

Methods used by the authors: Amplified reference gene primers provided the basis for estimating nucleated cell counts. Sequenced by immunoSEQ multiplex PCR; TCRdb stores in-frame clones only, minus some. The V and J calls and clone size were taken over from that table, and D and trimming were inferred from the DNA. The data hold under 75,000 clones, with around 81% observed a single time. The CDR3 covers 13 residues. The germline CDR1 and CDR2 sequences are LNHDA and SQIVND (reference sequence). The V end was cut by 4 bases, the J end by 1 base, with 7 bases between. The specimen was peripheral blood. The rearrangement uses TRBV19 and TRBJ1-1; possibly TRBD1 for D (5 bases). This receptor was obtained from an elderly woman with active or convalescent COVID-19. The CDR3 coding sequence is TGTGCCAGTAGTAGAGACAGGAACACTGAAGCTTTCTTT. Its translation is CASSRDRNTEAFF.